This entry concerns a single TCR beta chain. Its antigen is undetermined. This sample was taken from a study of T cells in localized non-small cell lung cancer. The study's findings and limits: In the blood, greater T cell density corresponded to longer overall survival. In adjacent lung, a median around 50 of the top 100 tumor clones were found. Uninvolved adjacent lung showed the highest T cell clonality, exceeding tumor. Since sequencing was restricted to only one region of the tumor, intratumor heterogeneity remains a possibility.

Here immunoSEQ multiplex PCR was the method, and the copy in TCRdb shows in-frame clones only, minus some. The sample comprises some 90,000 clones, approximately 86% of which are singletons, and around 16% rests with the top ten. Germline CDR1 and CDR2: SGHRS and YFSETQ. V shed 3 bases and J 9 bases; nucleotides not matched to a gene: 13. The CDR3 has 16 amino acids. The sample consisted of peripheral blood, taken before any cancer treatment. The rearrangement joins TRBV5-1 to TRBJ1-1; 11 nucleotides line up with TRBD1. The TCR was taken from a man between 35 and 75 years old with stage I squamous cell lung carcinoma. This CDR3 is CASSSWTGGPTFQAFF. CDR3 nucleotides: TGCGCCAGCAGCTCCTGGACAGGGGGCCCTACCTTTCAAGCTTTCTTT.